These 20 T cell receptor beta chains came from one sample sequenced in a study of shared clonotypes between healthy human individuals. This table comes from immunoSEQ multiplex PCR, and its TCRdb copy is limited to in-frame clones, with some not included. The top ten hold 0.37% of the sample, which has a few million clones, just under 95% seen once. Sample: naive CD4+ T cells from PBMCs. Subset indicated: CD45RA+ positively selected. All receptors derive from a man between 18 and 35 years old in good health. Some clones in this sample may be carry-over from other donors' samples.

This chain links TRBV6-1 with TRBJ2-7, with TRBD1 matching over 7 bases. The CDR3 spans 15 residues. From germline, CDR1 is MNHNS and CDR2 SASEGT. With 0 bases clipped from V and 3 bases from J, the junction kept 5 bases outside the gene matches. CDR3 sequence: CASSEARQGIYEQYF. The CDR3 DNA sequence: TGTGCCAGCAGTGAAGCTCGACAGGGAATCTACGAGCAGTACTTC.

In its sample, this clone was seen once. The chain links TRBV9 to TRBJ2-5; the D is unclear. V was trimmed by 3 bases and J by 5 bases, leaving 17 bases between them. CDR1 is SGDLS and CDR2 is YYNGEE in the germline V gene. This CDR3 comprises 15 residues. The CDR3 is CASSADPKVGETQYF. The CDR3 DNA sequence: TGTGCCAGCAGCGCCGATCCTAAAGTAGGGGAGACCCAGTACTTC.

J is TRBJ2-3 and V is TRBV6-5; 11 bases fit TRBD2. The CDR3 is 15 residues long. V shed 6 bases, J shed 3 bases, and the junction held 5 bases outside the gene matches. Germline V gives CDR1 MNHEY, CDR2 SVGAGI. The DNA for the CDR3 is TGTGCCAGCAGCCACCGACTAGCGGGGACAGATACGCAGTATTTT. It is translated as CASSHRLAGTDTQYF.

The chain has TRBV30 and TRBJ1-1; D is unresolved. Germline V gene lookup returns CDR1 GTSNPN and CDR2 SVGIG (reference sequence). Trimming removed 2 bases from V and 1 base from J, with 8 bases in between. This CDR3 is 13 amino acids long. CDR3 nucleotide sequence: TGTGCCTGGAGTAGTTCCCCGAACACTGAAGCTTTCTTT. Its protein product is CAWSSSPNTEAFF.

J is TRBJ2-1 and V is TRBV7-3; the match to TRBD1 covers 8 bases. Unmatched junction bases numbered 8, after V lost 6 bases and J lost 7 bases. CDR3 length: 14 residues. Germline CDR1 SGHTA, CDR2 FQGTGA. The CDR3 loop reads CASSLDRAGNEQFF. CDR3 nucleotide sequence: TGTGCCAGCAGTTTGGACAGGGCGGGGAATGAGCAGTTCTTC.

The V and J genes are TRBV30 and TRBJ2-7; D remains ambiguous. The V gene's germline CDR1 is GTSNPN and CDR2 SVGIG (reference sequence). Trimming took off 1 base at V and 1 base at J, with 5 bases between the two ends. This CDR3 has 12 amino acids. The CDR3: CAWSASSYEQYF. The CDR3 DNA is TGTGCCTGGAGTGCAAGTTCCTACGAGCAGTACTTC.

The rearrangement uses TRBV5-1 and TRBJ2-7, with TRBD2 matching 8 bases. The junction had 6 bases not matched to a gene; V was cut back by 3 bases and J by 4 bases. Germline-derived CDR1 and CDR2 are SGHRS and YFSETQ. The CDR3 loop spans 14 amino acids. The CDR3 loop is CASSSNTGGYEQYF. CDR3 nucleotide sequence: TGCGCCAGCAGCTCCAACACGGGAGGGTACGAGCAGTACTTC.

The chain joins TRBV5-1 to TRBJ2-1, with 9 nucleotides matching TRBD2. Germline trimming cut 4 bases from V and 9 bases from J; bases unmatched to any gene: 2. The CDR3 is 12 residues long. Germline V gene data show CDR1 as SGHRS and CDR2 as YFSETQ. Here the CDR3 DNA reads TGCGCCAGCAGCCCAGCGGGAGGTGAGCAGTTCTTC. It specifies CASSPAGGEQFF.

V and J are TRBV9 and TRBJ1-3; 7 positions agree with TRBD1. Looked up from germline, CDR1 is SGDLS and CDR2 is YYNGEE. The CDR3 spans 16 residues. V shed 4 bases and J 2 bases; nucleotides not matched to a gene: 9. CDR3 coding DNA: TGTGCCAGCAGCTCCGGGCCCGACAGGGCTGGAAACACCATATATTTT. It is translated as CASSSGPDRAGNTIYF.

V and J are TRBV7-2 and TRBJ1-1, with no clear D. Trimming pared 5 bases from V and 10 bases from J, leaving 14 bases between. In germline, CDR1 is SGHTA, CDR2 FQGNSA. The CDR3 is 12 residues long. In DNA form, the CDR3 reads TGTGCCAGCAGCGCAGGTCGGAGGAGAGCTTTCTTT. It is translated as CASSAGRRRAFF.

This sequence joins TRBV30 and TRBJ2-7, with 8 bases identical to TRBD2. CDR3 length equals 13 residues. The ends lost 4 bases at V and 4 bases at J; junction bases unmatched: 6. Per the germline V gene, CDR1 is GTSNPN and CDR2 is SVGIG (reference sequence). Here the CDR3 DNA reads TGTGCCTGGATGGGTAGCGGGACTTACGAGCAGTACTTC. Encoded protein: CAWMGSGTYEQYF.

The chain employs TRBV18 and TRBJ2-1, with TRBD2 matching over 7 bases. The germline gives CDR1 KGHSH, CDR2 LQKENI. Unmatched junction bases numbered 6, after V lost 1 base and J lost 9 bases. This CDR3 is built from 14 residues. The CDR3 protein is CASSPQTGRTEQFF. The CDR3 nucleotides are TGTGCCAGCTCACCACAGACCGGGAGGACTGAGCAGTTCTTC.

This chain connects TRBV2 to TRBJ2-5, with 7 positions matching TRBD1. The J segment lost 5 bases and the V segment lost 10 bases, leaving 7 bases of the junction unmatched. The germline V gene has CDR1 SNHLY and CDR2 FYNNEI. The CDR3 has 12 residues. CDR3 residues: CATQGFWETQYF. CDR3 DNA: TGTGCCACACAGGGGTTTTGGGAGACCCAGTACTTC.

This clone has just one count. CDR3 residues: CASSPPWRSYTGELFF. CDR3 nucleotides: TGTGCCAGCAGTCCACCGTGGCGCTCGTACACCGGGGAGCTGTTTTTT. The rearrangement links TRBV28 to TRBJ2-2; no reliable D call. The length of the CDR3 is 16 residues. The V gene lost 5 bases and the J gene lost 3 bases, with 16 bases spanning the gap. Germline V gene sequence: CDR1 MDHEN, CDR2 SYDVKM.

This sequence joins TRBV5-1 and TRBJ2-7; a weak D match, TRBD1 (6 bases). CDR1 and CDR2 from the germline V gene are SGHRS and YFSETQ. V was pared by 4 bases and J by 5 bases, with 16 bases between. The CDR3 sequence is 14 residues long. The chain's CDR3 is CASSRDTRGDEQYF. DNA of the CDR3: TGCGCCAGCAGCAGGGACACCCGGGGCGACGAGCAGTACTTC. Together with reference TRBV5-1 and TRBJ2-7, the CDR3 gives the full variable domain: KAGVTQTPRYLIKTRGQQVTLSCSPISGHRSVSWYQQTPGQGLQFLFEYFSETQRNKGNFPGRFSGRQFSNSRSEMNVSTLELGDSALYLCASSRDTRGDEQYFGPGTRLTVT.

The CDR3 is CATHPRGQETQYF. The CDR3 region has the DNA TGTGCCACCCACCCCAGGGGGCAGGAGACCCAGTACTTC. The chain carries TRBV7-9 and TRBJ2-5; TRBD1 matches 8 bases. The CDR3 runs 13 residues. Germline-derived CDR1 and CDR2 are SEHNR and FQNEAQ (reference sequence). V was pared by 10 bases and J by 5 bases, with 9 bases of the junction left unmatched.

The chain couples TRBV30 to TRBJ2-2; D is unresolved. The CDR3 totals 13 residues. CDR1 is GTSNPN and CDR2 is SVGIG in the germline V gene (reference sequence). Here the CDR3 DNA reads TGTGCTTGGTGGGTTGGGAACACCGGGGAGCTGTTTTTT. Translation gives CAWWVGNTGELFF. The full variable domain, rest sourced from reference TRBV30 and TRBJ2-2, is SQTIHQWPATLVQPVGSPLSLECTVEGTSNPNLYWYRQAAGRGLQLLFYSVGIGQISSEVPQNLSASRPQDRQFILSSKKLLLSDSGFYLCAWWVGNTGELFFGEGSRLTVL.

The chain couples TRBV19 to TRBJ1-1; D remains ambiguous. V was pared by 7 bases and J by 1 base, with 10 bases between. CDR1 is LNHDA and CDR2 is SQIVND in the germline V gene (reference sequence). CDR3 length: 13 residues. The CDR3 coding sequence is TGTGCCAGTAACGATTGGCAGAACACTGAAGCTTTCTTT. It codes for CASNDWQNTEAFF.

This clone was counted a single time. The sample holds other DNA sequences that translate to the same CDR3. This chain connects TRBV7-3 to TRBJ2-1; D unclear. V lost 5 bases, J lost 0 bases, and 8 bases lay in between. From germline, CDR1 is SGHTA and CDR2 FQGTGA. The CDR3 sequence is 14 residues long. The CDR3 sequence is CASSLDPSYNEQFF. Written as DNA, the CDR3 is TGTGCCAGCAGCCTGGATCCCTCCTACAATGAGCAGTTCTTC. The full variable domain, its missing parts supplied by reference TRBV7-3 and TRBJ2-1, is GAGVSQTPSNKVTEKGKYVELRCDPISGHTALYWYRQSLGQGPEFLIYFQGTGAADDSGLPNDRFFAVRPEGSVSTLKIQRTERGDSAVYLCASSLDPSYNEQFFGPGTRLTVL.

J is TRBJ1-1 and V is TRBV14; 7 bases fit TRBD1. Germline-derived CDR1 and CDR2 are SGHDN and FVKESK. CDR3 length equals 17 residues. V shed 0 bases, J shed 2 bases, and the junction held 9 bases outside the gene matches. CDR3: CASSQERSYRGNTEAFF. CDR3 DNA: TGTGCCAGCAGCCAAGAAAGAAGCTACAGGGGTAACACTGAAGCTTTCTTT. Looking up the rest from reference TRBV14 and TRBJ1-1 gives the full variable domain: EAGVTQFPSHSVIEKGQTVTLRCDPISGHDNLYWYRRVMGKEIKFLLHFVKESKQDESGMPNNRFLAERTGGTYSTLKVQPAELEDSGVYFCASSQERSYRGNTEAFFGQGTRLTVV.